Following are 5 T cell receptor beta chains from one sample sequenced in a study of neoadjuvant anti-PD-1 for oral cavity cancer. The method was immunoSEQ multiplex PCR; TCRdb's version includes in-frame clones alone and lacks a portion of them. The profile shows just over 65,000 clones, about 85% of them singletons. The sample's time point: after neoadjuvant nivolumab, at surgical resection. The input for sequencing was PBMCs, taken after nivolumab (anti-PD-1) treatment. All receptors come from a person aged 35 to 85 with oral cavity squamous cell carcinoma.

This chain links TRBV7-3 with TRBJ2-2, with D unresolved. V was pared by 5 bases and J by 1 base, with 5 bases between. Germline V CDR1 and CDR2: SGHTA, FQGTGA. The CDR3 is 13 amino acids. CDR3 sequence: CASSPMNTGELFF. In nucleotides, the CDR3 is TGTGCCAGCAGCCCAATGAACACCGGGGAGCTGTTTTTT.

This chain uses TRBV7-8 with TRBJ2-3, with 8 bases identical to TRBD2. The V gene end was trimmed by 3 bases and the J gene end by 0 bases; junction bases not matched to a gene: 2. The CDR3 length is 15 residues. The V gene's germline CDR1 is SGHVS and CDR2 FQNEAQ. CDR3 bases: TGTGCCAGCAGCTTCTCTAGCGGGAGCACAGATACGCAGTATTTT. Protein: CASSFSSGSTDTQYF. Complete variable domain (other parts from reference TRBV7-8 and TRBJ2-3): GAGVSQSPRYKVAKRGQDVALRCDPISGHVSLFWYQQALGQGPEFLTYFQNEAQLDKSGLPSDRFFAERPEGSVSTLKIQRTQQEDSAVYLCASSFSSGSTDTQYFGPGTRLTVL.

The chain combines TRBV5-6 with TRBJ2-4; D gene ambiguous. The V gene lost 0 bases and the J gene lost 7 bases, with 2 bases spanning the gap. The CDR3 totals 11 residues. Germline V CDR1 and CDR2: SGHDT, YYEEEE. CDR3 loop: CASSLENIQYF. In nucleotides, the CDR3 is TGTGCCAGCAGCTTGGAGAACATTCAGTACTTC.

The chain combines TRBV6-1 with TRBJ1-1; TRBD1 is a possible D gene (6 bases). Germline values: CDR1 MNHNS, CDR2 SASEGT. There are 15 residues in the CDR3. V lost 1 base and J lost 1, with 10 bases in between. The CDR3 loop is CASSEGGASNTEAFF. The CDR3 DNA is TGTGCCAGCAGTGAAGGGGGGGCCTCGAACACTGAAGCTTTCTTT.

CDR3 coding DNA: TGTGCCAGCTTGAAGGGACAGGGTCTCTACGAGCAGTACTTC. Its translation: CASLKGQGLYEQYF. The chain has TRBV2 and TRBJ2-7; 9 bases fit TRBD1. In germline, CDR1 is SNHLY, CDR2 FYNNEI. This CDR3 spans 14 amino acids. The trim removed 8 bases at V and 3 bases at J, leaving 8 bases unmatched.